The TCR beta chain described here comes from a study of shared clonotypes between healthy human individuals (dated by TCRdb to 2018 to 2021). For the study in its entirety: The cohort included a few men and two women between 18 and 49 years of age. For each donor, CD4 naive and CD4 memory were each given three plates, CD8 naive was given two plates, and CD8 memory was given one plate. The study deeply sequenced blood TCR repertoires of about 5 healthy adults to estimate repertoire size and the extent of clonotype sharing between individuals. Different laboratories and diverse techniques were used to prepare libraries and sequence TCR repertoires, to increase sequencing depth and limit assay-specific biases. Each donor's leukapheresis produced roughly between about 0.85 and 10 billion PBMCs.

Donors were healthy HIV-negative adults with no recently reported acute infections or vaccinations. Every donor was a Caucasian adult living in Nashville, Tennessee, USA. CD4+ T cells were enriched by magnetic negative selection; naive cells were then positively selected on CD45RA, and the negative fraction formed the memory subset. Blood was obtained by leukapheresis, after which PBMCs were separated by Ficoll-Histopaque density gradient centrifugation and cryopreserved in liquid nitrogen vapor phase. Purity and quantity of every magnetically sorted T cell population were checked by analytical flow cytometry. Genomic DNA was isolated from every sorted fraction and measured by UV absorbance on a Nanodrop 2000c. The CDR3 spans 14 residues, from the cysteine through the phenylalanine. Only CDR3 DNA remains: 42 bases, in frame from the first base. Trimming leaves V shorter by 9 bases and J shorter by 5 bases, with the junction holding 8 bases beyond the gene matches. The germline V gene gives CDR1 as ENHRY and CDR2 as SYGVKD.

Using the deep immunoSEQ assay, multiplex PCR amplified TCR CDR3 regions from genomic DNA. Extracted genomic DNA from each cell subset was spread evenly across all wells of several immunoSEQ 96-well plates, with each plate serving as a replicate. Each replicate PCR for sorted subsets received about 210 ng genomic DNA, equal to some 32,000 T cell genomes. Purified libraries were quantified with a Qubit 3.0 fluorometer, sized on a Bioanalyzer 2100, and re-quantified with the KAPA Library Quantification kit. Each immunoSEQ 96-well plate was sequenced on its own single-read 150-cycle Illumina NextSeq 550 flow cell. Concerning the study's data processing: Because the immunoSEQ output held only junctional sequences and lacked quality scores, the filtering could not match the filtering applied to full-length reads. Sequences were annotated with PyIR, a Python wrapper for IgBLAST v1.9, and V/J genes and CDR3 were assigned using IMGT germline references. Reads with weak V/J assignments (E-value above 1e-6), missing CDR3, stop codons, out-of-frame junctions, or ambiguous translated residues were removed. V3J clonotypes were defined as sequences sharing the same inferred V gene, J gene, and CDR3 amino acid sequence. Percentage overlap between repertoires was computed as shared unique clonotypes divided by the size of the smaller repertoire. RTK rarefaction, the Chao1 estimator, and Recon v2.1 estimates of unobserved clonotypes were used to assess repertoire richness. Generation probabilities were computed with OLGA for all TCRbeta clonotypes obtained by the gDNA method from several donors. Drawn from immuneACCESS, this table holds only the in-frame rearrangements with V and J called that TCRdb kept. Clones are partly lost; checked studies trace under half to an unresolved V gene and leave the rest unexplained. V, J and clone size reflect that table, while D and trimming were determined from the DNA. The sample table records some 2,400,000 clones; more than 90% of these occur just once. The ten largest clones represent roughly 0.13% of the sample.

A remark on this clone: This receptor's antigen is unknown. No per-base quality is available; no much larger clone lies one base away.

What the research found in general, with its limitations: Only blood was sampled, and tissue TCR repertoires likely differ from those in blood. About 4.5% of naive CD4, 3.5% of naive CD8, roughly 2.4% of memory CD4, and 0.35% to 0.5% of memory CD8 clonotypes were shared across a few donors. The small number of donors limited the genetic and exposure-history diversity represented. Clonotypes shared by all four sorted-subset donors showed higher generation probabilities than non-shared clonotypes. Naive subsets generally had larger estimated clonotype richness than memory subsets did. Even with the large sequencing depth, rarefaction of the sorted-subset datasets indicated that sequencing was incomplete. Based on pairwise subsampling, the degree of clonotype sharing among donors was expected to be affected by sequencing depth.

The sequence came from a man aged 18 to 30 in good health. What was sequenced was naive CD4+ T cells sorted from blood. The cell subset or site label, read with the paper, signifies: CD45RA+ positively selected. In this chain, TRBV10-3 is recombined with TRBJ1-4; 8 bases in the middle match TRBD1. At the DNA level, the sequence is TGTGCCATAGCATCAGGGGGCGCGAATGAAAAACTGTTTTTT. Translated, it reads CAIASGGANEKLFF.